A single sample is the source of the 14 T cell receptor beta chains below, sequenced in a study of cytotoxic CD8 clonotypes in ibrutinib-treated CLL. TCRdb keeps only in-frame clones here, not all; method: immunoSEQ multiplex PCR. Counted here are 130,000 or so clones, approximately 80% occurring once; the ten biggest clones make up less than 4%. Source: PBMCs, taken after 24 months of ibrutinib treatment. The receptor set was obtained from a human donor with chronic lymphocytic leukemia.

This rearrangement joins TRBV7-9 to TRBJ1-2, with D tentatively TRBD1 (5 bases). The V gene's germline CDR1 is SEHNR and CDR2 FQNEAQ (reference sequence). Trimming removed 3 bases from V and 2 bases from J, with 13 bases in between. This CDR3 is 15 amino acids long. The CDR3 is CASSFARALNYGYTF. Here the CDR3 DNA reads TGTGCCAGCAGCTTCGCCAGGGCGCTAAACTATGGCTACACCTTC.

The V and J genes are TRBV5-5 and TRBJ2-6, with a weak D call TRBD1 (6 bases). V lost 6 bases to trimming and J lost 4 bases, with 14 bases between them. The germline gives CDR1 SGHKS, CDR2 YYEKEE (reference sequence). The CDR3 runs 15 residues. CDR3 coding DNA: TGTGCCAGCACCCAAACAGGGACAGGGGCCAACGTCCTGACTTTC. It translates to CASTQTGTGANVLTF.

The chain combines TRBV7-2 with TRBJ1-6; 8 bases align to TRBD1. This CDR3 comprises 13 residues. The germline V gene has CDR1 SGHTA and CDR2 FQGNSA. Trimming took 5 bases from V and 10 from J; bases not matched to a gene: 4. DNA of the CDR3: TGTGCCAGCAGCCCAGGGGGCTGGTCACCCCTCCACTTT. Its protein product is CASSPGGWSPLHF.

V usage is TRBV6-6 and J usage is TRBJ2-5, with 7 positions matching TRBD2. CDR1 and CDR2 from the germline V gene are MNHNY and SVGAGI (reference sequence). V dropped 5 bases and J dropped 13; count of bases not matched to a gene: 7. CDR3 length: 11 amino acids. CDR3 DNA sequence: TGTGCCAGCAGTGGGAGGGATGTGCGGTACTTC. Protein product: CASSGRDVRYF.

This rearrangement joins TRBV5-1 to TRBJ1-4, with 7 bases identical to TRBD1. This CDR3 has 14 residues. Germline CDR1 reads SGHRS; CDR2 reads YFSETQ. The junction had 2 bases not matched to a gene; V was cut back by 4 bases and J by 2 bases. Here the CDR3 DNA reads TGCGCCAGCAGCGTACAGGGGACTAATGAAAAACTGTTTTTT. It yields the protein CASSVQGTNEKLFF.

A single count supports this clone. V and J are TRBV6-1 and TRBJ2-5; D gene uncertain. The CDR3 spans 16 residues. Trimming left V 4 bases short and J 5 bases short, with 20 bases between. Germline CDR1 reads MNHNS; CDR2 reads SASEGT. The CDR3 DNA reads TGTGCCAGCAGTGCGGGTGGTGATAGGGCCGGGGAGACCCAGTACTTC. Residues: CASSAGGDRAGETQYF.

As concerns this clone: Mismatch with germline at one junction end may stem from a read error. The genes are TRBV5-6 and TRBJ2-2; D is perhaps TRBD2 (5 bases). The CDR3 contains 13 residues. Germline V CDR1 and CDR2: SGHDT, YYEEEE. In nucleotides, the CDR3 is TGTGCCAGCAGCTTCTTGCGACACCGGGGAGCTGTTTTT. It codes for CASSFLRHRGAVF.

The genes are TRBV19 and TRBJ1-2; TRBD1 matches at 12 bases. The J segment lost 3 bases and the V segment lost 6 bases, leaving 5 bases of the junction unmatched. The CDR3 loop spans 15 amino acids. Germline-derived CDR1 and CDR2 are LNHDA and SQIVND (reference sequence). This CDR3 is CASRSGTGGDYGYTF. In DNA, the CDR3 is TGTGCCAGTAGATCCGGGACAGGGGGCGACTATGGCTACACCTTC.

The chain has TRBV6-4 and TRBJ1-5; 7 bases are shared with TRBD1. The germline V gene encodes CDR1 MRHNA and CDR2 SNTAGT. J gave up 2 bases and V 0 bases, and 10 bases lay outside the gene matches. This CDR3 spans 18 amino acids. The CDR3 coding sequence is TGTGCCAGCAGTGACTCCAAAAGCGAGGACAGGTGCAATCAGCCCCAGCATTTT. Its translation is CASSDSKSEDRCNQPQHF.

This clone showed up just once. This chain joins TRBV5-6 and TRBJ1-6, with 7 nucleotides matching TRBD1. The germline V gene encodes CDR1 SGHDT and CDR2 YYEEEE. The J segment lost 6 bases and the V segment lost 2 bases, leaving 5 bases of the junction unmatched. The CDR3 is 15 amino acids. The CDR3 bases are TGTGCCAGCAGCTTCGGGACAGCGTTTAATTCACCCCTCCACTTT. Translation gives CASSFGTAFNSPLHF.

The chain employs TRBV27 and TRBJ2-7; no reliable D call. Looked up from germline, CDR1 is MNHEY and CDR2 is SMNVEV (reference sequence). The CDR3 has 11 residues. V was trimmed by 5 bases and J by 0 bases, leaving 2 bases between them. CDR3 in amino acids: CASSSSYEQYF. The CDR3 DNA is TGTGCCAGCAGTAGCTCCTACGAGCAGTACTTC.

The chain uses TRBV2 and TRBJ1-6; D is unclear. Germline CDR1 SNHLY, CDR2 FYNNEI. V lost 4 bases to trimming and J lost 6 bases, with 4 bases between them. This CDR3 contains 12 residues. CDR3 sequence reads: CASSGPNSPLHF. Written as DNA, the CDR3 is TGTGCCAGCAGTGGCCCTAATTCACCCCTCCACTTT.

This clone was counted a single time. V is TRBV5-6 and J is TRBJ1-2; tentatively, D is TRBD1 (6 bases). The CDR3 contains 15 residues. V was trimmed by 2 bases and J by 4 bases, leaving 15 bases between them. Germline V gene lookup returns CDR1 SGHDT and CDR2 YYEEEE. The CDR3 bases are TGTGCCAGCAGCTTAAACAGGGTCACGAGCTATGGCTACACCTTC. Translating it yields CASSLNRVTSYGYTF. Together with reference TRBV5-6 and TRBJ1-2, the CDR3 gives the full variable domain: DAGVTQSPTHLIKTRGQQVTLRCSPKSGHDTVSWYQQALGQGPQFIFQYYEEEERQRGNFPDRFSGHQFPNYSSELNVNALLLGDSALYLCASSLNRVTSYGYTFGSGTRLTVV.

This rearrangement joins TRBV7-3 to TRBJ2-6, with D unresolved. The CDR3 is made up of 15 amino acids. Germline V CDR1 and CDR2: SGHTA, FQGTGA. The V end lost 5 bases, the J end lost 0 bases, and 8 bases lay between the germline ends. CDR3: CASSQSPSGANVLTF. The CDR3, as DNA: TGTGCCAGCAGCCAATCTCCCTCTGGGGCCAACGTCCTGACTTTC. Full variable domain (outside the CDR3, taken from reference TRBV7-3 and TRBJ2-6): GAGVSQTPSNKVTEKGKYVELRCDPISGHTALYWYRQSLGQGPEFLIYFQGTGAADDSGLPNDRFFAVRPEGSVSTLKIQRTERGDSAVYLCASSQSPSGANVLTFGAGSRLTVL.